Listed below are T cell receptor beta chains from one sample, sequenced in a study of T cell responses to AZD1222 COVID-19 vaccine. Assay used: immunoSEQ multiplex PCR; TCRdb lists only in-frame clones, some missing. The sample includes over 120,000 clones, around 90% seen only once; the top ten take 1.5% to 2%. This material consisted of peripheral blood, taken on day 0 of AZD1222 vaccination. All receptors come from an adult in good health. Each CDR3 is given with its conserved first and last residue. The D gene is left open where the match is weak.

CDR3: CAINPGPSSYEQYF
V: TRBV28
D: .

CDR3: CASSPAGTPSGNTIYF
V: TRBV7-9
D: .

CDR3: CASSQDSRDGHTEAFF
V: TRBV4-1
D: .

CDR3: CASSIMGLEGNEQFF
V: TRBV19
D: .

CDR3: CASSLAGGAPDSPLHF
V: TRBV5-1
D: .

CDR3: CASSTLGQPNEKLFF
V: TRBV28
D: .

CDR3: CASSVGRTSSTGELFF
V: TRBV9
D: TRBD2

CDR3: CASSQRDREFF
V: TRBV3-1/TRBV3-2
D: TRBD1

CDR3: CASSPGQGRTGELFF
V: TRBV18
D: .

CDR3: CASTKDRAGDNEQFF
V: TRBV2
D: TRBD1